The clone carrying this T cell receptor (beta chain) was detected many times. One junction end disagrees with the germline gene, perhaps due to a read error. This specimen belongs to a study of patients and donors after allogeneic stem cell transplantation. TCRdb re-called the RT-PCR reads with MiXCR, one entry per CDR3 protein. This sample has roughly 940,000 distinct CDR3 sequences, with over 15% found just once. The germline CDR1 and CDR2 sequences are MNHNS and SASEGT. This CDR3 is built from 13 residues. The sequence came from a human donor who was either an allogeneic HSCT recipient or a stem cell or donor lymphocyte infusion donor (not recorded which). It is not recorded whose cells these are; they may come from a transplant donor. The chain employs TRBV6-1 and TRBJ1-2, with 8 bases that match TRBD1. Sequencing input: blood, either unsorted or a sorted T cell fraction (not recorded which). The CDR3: CASSEDRGYGYTF. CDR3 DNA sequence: TGTGCCAGCAGCGAAGACAGGGGCTATGGCTACACCTTC.